Below are 27 T cell receptor beta chains sequenced from a single sample in a study of blood T cell repertoires in COVID-19. Libraries were prepared by immunoSEQ multiplex PCR; TCRdb keeps only in-frame clonotypes and omits some of them. Seen here are approximately 130,000 clones, roughly 81% observed once, and the top ten hold roughly 13%. The specimen was peripheral blood. The receptors originated from a human donor in a cohort sampled during active COVID-19.

This chain joins TRBV18 and TRBJ2-7; 9 bases fit TRBD1. This CDR3 has 15 amino acids. Germline V gene sequence: CDR1 KGHSH, CDR2 LQKENI. The J segment lost 4 bases and the V segment lost 2 bases, leaving 6 bases of the junction unmatched. The CDR3 coding sequence is TGTGCCAGCTCACCAAGGATGGGACAGGGATACGAGCAGTACTTC. Its protein is CASSPRMGQGYEQYF. Based on the CDR3 plus reference TRBV18 and TRBJ2-7, the full variable domain is NAGVMQNPRHLVRRRGQEARLRCSPMKGHSHVYWYRQLPEEGLKFMVYLQKENIIDESGMPKERFSAEFPKEGPSILRIQQVVRGDSAAYFCASSPRMGQGYEQYFGPGTRLTVT.

This clone was detected many times. The chain links TRBV4-2 to TRBJ2-7, with 12 bases that match TRBD2. Looked up from germline, CDR1 is LGHNA and CDR2 is YNFKEQ. The trim removed 1 base at V and 5 bases at J, leaving 0 bases unmatched. The CDR3 has 14 amino acids. For the CDR3, the DNA is TGTGCCAGCAGCCAAGGGACTAGCGGGGACGAGCAGTACTTC. Amino acid sequence: CASSQGTSGDEQYF.

This sequence joins TRBV27 and TRBJ2-1, with 7 positions matching TRBD1. Trimming cost V 5 bases and J 1 base; bases outside gene matches: 5. Germline V gene lookup returns CDR1 MNHEY and CDR2 SMNVEV (reference sequence). The CDR3 runs to 15 residues. CDR3 nucleotides: TGTGCCAGCAGTAGGACAGGCTTATCCTACAATGAGCAGTTCTTC. It encodes CASSRTGLSYNEQFF.

The V and J genes are TRBV25-1 and TRBJ2-3; 7 bases match TRBD1. CDR3 length: 15 residues. Per germline, CDR1 MGHDK and CDR2 SYGVNS. The ends lost 3 bases at V and 1 base at J; junction bases unmatched: 4. The CDR3 DNA reads as TGTGCCAGCAGTGACGCCGGGACAGGCACAGATACGCAGTATTTT. Amino acids: CASSDAGTGTDTQYF.

CDR3 DNA: TGTGCCAGCAGCTTGGTGGGCGTCAGCTCTGGAAACACCATATATTTT. It is translated as CASSLVGVSSGNTIYF. The chain links TRBV5-8 to TRBJ1-3; no clear D. Germline values: CDR1 SGHTS, CDR2 YDEGEE. This CDR3 is built from 16 residues. Trimming left V 0 bases short and J 0 bases short, with 10 bases between.

The chain links TRBV4-1 to TRBJ2-5, with TRBD2 matching over 13 bases. V was pared by 2 bases and J by 5 bases, with 8 bases of the junction left unmatched. Germline CDR1 is MGHRA and CDR2 is YSYEKL. The CDR3 length is 17 residues. CDR3 sequence reads: CASSQRLAGGTWETQYF. Here the CDR3 DNA reads TGCGCCAGCAGCCAAAGACTAGCGGGGGGAACTTGGGAGACCCAGTACTTC.

The gene calls are TRBV11-2 and TRBJ1-6; a weak D match, TRBD1 (6 bases). Germline CDR1 SGHAT, CDR2 FQNNGV. V gave up 5 bases and J gave up 9 bases, with 14 bases separating them. The CDR3 runs to 14 residues. The CDR3 here is CASSIVRGTSPLHF. CDR3 nucleotides: TGTGCCAGCAGCATCGTAAGGGGGACTTCACCCCTCCACTTT.

The chain links TRBV28 to TRBJ2-1, with TRBD2 matching 9 bases. Germline V gene sequence: CDR1 MDHEN, CDR2 SYDVKM. With V trimmed by 7 bases and J by 10 bases, 14 bases remained unmatched. The CDR3 loop spans 15 amino acids. The CDR3 bases are TGTGCCAGCACCACTAGGGGCGGGGGGGTACGGGAGCAGTTCTTC. Translating it yields CASTTRGGGVREQFF.

The chain carries TRBV10-2 and TRBJ2-5; D perhaps matches TRBD2 (7 bases). V lost 7 bases and J lost 4, with 16 bases in between. Germline CDR1 reads WSHSY; CDR2 reads SAAADI. The CDR3 is 14 residues long. The CDR3 spells CASTRGRGGETQYF. CDR3 DNA sequence: TGCGCCAGCACTAGGGGGAGGGGAGGAGAGACCCAGTACTTC.

V and J are TRBV10-3 and TRBJ1-1; no reliable D call. Germline CDR1 ENHRY, CDR2 SYGVKD. V lost 5 bases and J 1 base, leaving 8 bases between the germline ends. The CDR3 length is 13 residues. For the CDR3, the DNA is TGTGCCATCAGTCGGGAGCAGAACACTGAAGCTTTCTTT. Encoded protein: CAISREQNTEAFF.

This chain joins TRBV4-2 and TRBJ2-7; weak D call: TRBD2 (7 bases). The CDR3 runs to 16 residues. V lost 0 bases to trimming and J lost 6 bases, with 18 bases between them. Germline loops: CDR1 LGHNA, CDR2 YNFKEQ. CDR3: CASSQDWGGPGSEQYF. In DNA, the CDR3 is TGTGCCAGCAGCCAAGACTGGGGGGGCCCAGGTAGCGAGCAGTACTTC.

This clone occurred once. The chain is built from TRBV10-1 and TRBJ2-7; TRBD2 matches at 10 bases. This CDR3 is built from 18 residues. Trimming at V came to 0 bases and at J to 0 bases, leaving 8 bases not matched to a gene. Germline loops: CDR1 WNHNN, CDR2 SYGVQD (reference sequence). CDR3 nucleotides: TGCGCCAGCAGTGAGTCCCCCCCGACTAGCGGGCTCTCCTACGAGCAGTACTTC. Its translation: CASSESPPTSGLSYEQYF.

The chain combines TRBV6-5 with TRBJ1-2, with D maybe TRBD1 (5 bases). The V end lost 6 bases, the J end lost 8 bases, and 10 bases lay between the germline ends. This CDR3 spans 11 amino acids. Germline CDR1 and CDR2: MNHEY and SVGAGI. The CDR3 is CASSSTGGYTF. The CDR3 nucleotides are TGTGCCAGCAGCTCAACAGGCGGCTACACCTTC.

The V gene is TRBV10-3, the J gene TRBJ1-6; D gene ambiguous. Germline CDR1 is ENHRY and CDR2 is SYGVKD. V gave up 4 bases and J gave up 6 bases, with 16 bases separating them. The CDR3 totals 16 residues. The CDR3 region has the DNA TGTGCCATCAGTGTAGCCCGGTGGCAGAGTAATTCACCCCTCCACTTT. Translating it yields CAISVARWQSNSPLHF.

This rearrangement joins TRBV19 to TRBJ2-7, with 7 bases aligning to TRBD1. This CDR3 is built from 15 residues. Germline V gives CDR1 LNHDA, CDR2 SQIVND (reference sequence). The V gene end was trimmed by 0 bases and the J gene end by 2 bases; junction bases not matched to a gene: 4. Here the CDR3 reads CASSIDTTGAYEQYF. In nucleotides, the CDR3 is TGTGCCAGTAGTATAGATACTACAGGGGCCTACGAGCAGTACTTC.

J is TRBJ1-5 and V is TRBV9; D ambiguous. Trimming left V 0 bases short and J 7 bases short, with 14 bases between. The CDR3 is made up of 15 amino acids. Germline loops: CDR1 SGDLS, CDR2 YYNGEE. CDR3 protein: CASSVGPATGQPQHF. Here the CDR3 DNA reads TGTGCCAGCAGCGTAGGCCCGGCGACGGGGCAGCCCCAGCATTTT.

This sequence joins TRBV19 and TRBJ1-2; D uncertain. The germline CDR1 and CDR2 sequences are LNHDA and SQIVND (reference sequence). The CDR3 spans 15 residues. V was trimmed by 3 bases and J by 8 bases, leaving 19 bases between them. Here the CDR3 reads CASSMIERAGGGYTF. The DNA of the CDR3 is TGTGCCAGTAGTATGATCGAGAGGGCAGGAGGCGGCTACACCTTC. The full variable domain, rest sourced from reference TRBV19 and TRBJ1-2, is DGGITQSPKYLFRKEGQNVTLSCEQNLNHDAMYWYRQDPGQGLRLIYYSQIVNDFQKGDIAEGYSVSREKKESFPLTVTSAQKNPTAFYLCASSMIERAGGGYTFGSGTRLTVV.

The J gene is TRBJ1-1, the V gene TRBV30, with TRBD1 as a possible D gene (6 bases). The germline CDR1 and CDR2 sequences are GTSNPN and SVGIG (reference sequence). The CDR3 is 13 amino acids. V was cut by 4 bases and J by 5 bases, with 14 bases left in between. CDR3 residues: CAWNRAPATEAFF. In DNA form, the CDR3 reads TGTGCCTGGAACAGGGCTCCCGCGACTGAAGCTTTCTTT.

This clone was recorded only once. The chain links TRBV6-5 to TRBJ2-5; 9 nucleotides agree with TRBD2. Trimming took 6 bases from V and 1 from J; bases not matched to a gene: 6. Germline values: CDR1 MNHEY, CDR2 SVGAGI. This CDR3 contains 15 residues. The CDR3 protein is CASSLAGAIQETQYF. DNA of the CDR3: TGTGCCAGCAGCTTAGCGGGGGCCATCCAAGAGACCCAGTACTTC.

The chain links TRBV4-2 to TRBJ2-2; 9 bases agree with TRBD2. Germline V gene sequence: CDR1 LGHNA, CDR2 YNFKEQ. The CDR3 runs 17 residues. The V segment lost 8 bases and the J segment 3 bases; nucleotides outside the gene matches: 13. Here the CDR3 reads CASRPGSGGLHTGELFF. The DNA of the CDR3 is TGTGCCAGCCGCCCAGGTAGCGGGGGCCTTCACACCGGGGAGCTGTTTTTT.

The V gene is TRBV4-2, the J gene TRBJ1-5; TRBD1 is a possible D gene (6 bases). The germline V and J ends were trimmed by 0 bases and 2 bases, with 11 bases remaining between them. The germline gives CDR1 LGHNA, CDR2 YNFKEQ. This CDR3 is 16 amino acids long. Written as DNA, the CDR3 is TGTGCCAGCAGCCAAGATGTGGGGGCCCGCAATCAGCCCCAGCATTTT. It yields the protein CASSQDVGARNQPQHF.

The chain has TRBV10-2 and TRBJ2-4; D is unresolved. In germline, CDR1 is WSHSY, CDR2 SAAADI. V dropped 2 bases and J dropped 8 bases, with 7 bases sitting between them. The CDR3 loop spans 12 amino acids. The CDR3 DNA follows: TGCGCCAGCAGTGAGATTTCGGACATTCAGTACTTC. The encoded protein is CASSEISDIQYF.

This chain uses TRBV6-6 with TRBJ2-5; the match to TRBD2 covers 11 bases. With V trimmed by 0 bases and J by 4 bases, 1 base remained unmatched. Germline loops: CDR1 MNHNY, CDR2 SVGAGI (reference sequence). CDR3 length equals 15 residues. The CDR3 reads CASSYSTSGGETQYF. CDR3 coding DNA: TGTGCCAGCAGTTACTCAACTAGCGGGGGAGAGACCCAGTACTTC.

In this sample, this clone turned up a few times. The chain employs TRBV2 and TRBJ1-6; no reliable D call. Germline V gene lookup returns CDR1 SNHLY and CDR2 FYNNEI. This CDR3 contains 14 residues. V gave up 5 bases and J gave up 7 bases, with 12 bases separating them. Here the CDR3 DNA reads TGTGCCAGCAGTCCGGAGTCCCCAAATTCACCCCTCCACTTT. Translated: CASSPESPNSPLHF.

This chain uses TRBV27 with TRBJ1-2; 11 nucleotides align to TRBD1. J gave up 5 bases and V 7 bases, and 9 bases lay outside the gene matches. The CDR3 extends over 15 amino acids. Germline CDR1 MNHEY, CDR2 SMNVEV (reference sequence). CDR3 residues: CASTTRTGGRYGYTF. The CDR3 bases are TGTGCCAGCACTACTCGGACAGGGGGCAGGTATGGCTACACCTTC.

This clone has just a few counts. This chain connects TRBV6-6 to TRBJ2-1; TRBD2 agrees at 14 bases. The germline CDR1 and CDR2 sequences are MNHNY and SVGAGI (reference sequence). The J segment lost 6 bases and the V segment lost 4 bases, leaving 5 bases of the junction unmatched. The CDR3 runs to 16 residues. The CDR3 here is CASSSPTSGGANEQFF. The CDR3 nucleotides read TGTGCCAGCAGTTCCCCGACTAGCGGGGGGGCCAATGAGCAGTTCTTC.

This sequence joins TRBV10-2 and TRBJ2-7, with 11 positions matching TRBD2. With 6 bases clipped from V and 1 base from J, the junction kept 5 bases outside the gene matches. CDR1 and CDR2 (germline): WSHSY, SAAADI. This CDR3 comprises 15 residues. The CDR3 DNA is TGCGCCAGCAGCCAGGGACTAGCGGTTTCCTACGAGCAGTACTTC. Its protein is CASSQGLAVSYEQYF.